One sample yielded the 12 T cell receptor beta chains listed below, sequenced in a study of breast tumors, draining lymph nodes, adjacent tissues. Breast cancer patients provided tissue from their axillary draining lymph nodes. TCRdb ran MiXCR on the multiplex PCR reads and lists one entry per CDR3 protein. This table has 85,000 to 130,000 distinct CDR3 sequences, 21% appearing once. The sample comprised axillary lymph node tissue. The receptors come from a female donor with breast cancer. Some clones in this sample may be carry-over from other donors' samples.

This clonotype came up many times. V usage is TRBV20-1 and J usage is TRBJ2-7; D ambiguous. The V gene's germline CDR1 is DFQATT and CDR2 SNEGSKA (reference sequence). The ends were cut back, 0 bases at V and 2 bases at J, with 8 bases in the middle. The CDR3 contains 13 residues. CDR3 sequence reads: CSARDNITYEQYF. The DNA of the CDR3 is TGCAGTGCTAGAGATAACATCACCTACGAGCAGTACTTC.

This clonotype was recorded many times. V gene TRBV16 combines with J gene TRBJ2-1, with D unresolved. The V gene's germline CDR1 is KGHSY and CDR2 FQNENV. Trimming took off 0 bases at V and 7 bases at J, with 10 bases between the two ends. The length of the CDR3 is 14 residues. Here the CDR3 DNA reads TGTGCCAGCAGCCAATCGGCACAAGGGAATGAGCAGTTCTTC. This gives the protein CASSQSAQGNEQFF.

The sample holds many counts of this clonotype. The V and J genes are TRBV6-5 and TRBJ2-1; 9 bases align to TRBD2. The V segment lost 6 bases and the J segment 3 bases; nucleotides outside the gene matches: 9. Germline values: CDR1 MNHEY, CDR2 SVGAGI. The CDR3 is 16 residues long. The CDR3 bases are TGTGCCAGCAGCTCTACTATTAGCGGGAGCTACAATGAGCAGTTCTTC. It is translated as CASSSTISGSYNEQFF.

This clonotype was seen many times. The chain employs TRBV9 and TRBJ2-3; 11 nucleotides match TRBD2. Germline loops: CDR1 SGDLS, CDR2 YYNGEE. V dropped 1 base and J dropped 2; count of bases not matched to a gene: 3. There are 16 residues in the CDR3. Written as DNA, the CDR3 is TGTGCCAGCAGCGTAACTAGCGGGGGAATCACAGATACGCAGTATTTT. It codes for CASSVTSGGITDTQYF.

This clonotype was counted at least ten times. The rearrangement links TRBV20-1 to TRBJ1-2; possibly TRBD1 for D (6 bases). Germline CDR1 and CDR2: DFQATT and SNEGSKA (reference sequence). The CDR3 runs to 13 residues. V shed 5 bases and J shed 7 bases, with 17 bases lying between them. Written as DNA, the CDR3 is TGCAGTGCTGAACCCCAGGGGCAGGTTGGCTACACCTTC. It translates to CSAEPQGQVGYTF.

This clonotype was found many times. DNA for the CDR3: TGCGCCAGCACCCGGACTAGCGGGACGTACGAGCAGTACTTC. Translating gives CASTRTSGTYEQYF. The chain joins TRBV5-1 to TRBJ2-7; 12 nucleotides align to TRBD2. Per the germline V gene, CDR1 is SGHRS and CDR2 is YFSETQ. The CDR3 is 14 amino acids. Germline trimming cut 6 bases from V and 4 bases from J; bases unmatched to any gene: 5. The whole variable domain, remainder taken from reference TRBV5-1 and TRBJ2-7, is KAGVTQTPRYLIKTRGQQVTLSCSPISGHRSVSWYQQTPGQGLQFLFEYFSETQRNKGNFPGRFSGRQFSNSRSEMNVSTLELGDSALYLCASTRTSGTYEQYFGPGTRLTVT.

The chain carries TRBV7-2 and TRBJ1-4, with D hard to call. Germline assignment: CDR1 SGHTA and CDR2 FQGNSA. The CDR3 extends over 14 amino acids. Trimming shortened V by 4 bases and J by 8 bases, and 14 bases separated the two germline ends. CDR3 nucleotides: TGTGCCAGCAGCTCGTCATCAACGGTCGAAAAACTGTTTTTT. Encoded protein: CASSSSSTVEKLFF.

V usage is TRBV4-1 and J usage is TRBJ1-5, with a weak D call TRBD1 (6 bases). V was clipped by 4 bases and J by 0 bases, with 19 bases between them. Germline CDR1 reads MGHRA; CDR2 reads YSYEKL. The CDR3 has 18 amino acids. The CDR3, as DNA: TGCGCCAGCAGCCTAGAGCCGGGACACCCGTCTAGCAATCAGCCCCAGCATTTT. Its translation is CASSLEPGHPSSNQPQHF.

A few counts support this clonotype. V gene TRBV11-1 combines with J gene TRBJ2-7, with D maybe TRBD2 (7 bases). This CDR3 region has 14 residues. Germline-derived CDR1 and CDR2 are SGHAT and FQDESV (reference sequence). V was pared by 1 base and J by 3 bases, with 10 bases between. The CDR3 nucleotides read TGTGCCAGCAGCTTAGTCGGGGGGCGCTACGAGCAGTACTTC. As protein: CASSLVGGRYEQYF.

This clonotype was found many times. The rearrangement links TRBV11-1 to TRBJ2-5; TRBD1 matches 7 bases. CDR3 length equals 16 residues. Losses at the gene ends were 2 bases for V and 5 bases for J; bases not matched to a gene: 11. Germline V gene lookup returns CDR1 SGHAT and CDR2 FQDESV (reference sequence). CDR3 bases: TGTGCCAGCAGCTTATCCCTCACACAGGGGCTGGAGACCCAGTACTTC. Protein sequence: CASSLSLTQGLETQYF.

In this sample, this clonotype turned up many times. The chain has TRBV5-8 and TRBJ2-5; 8 positions agree with TRBD2. Trimming removed 0 bases from V and 5 bases from J; junction bases left unmatched: 15. Germline assignment: CDR1 SGHTS and CDR2 YDEGEE. CDR3 length: 18 residues. The CDR3, as DNA: TGTGCCAGCAGCTTGGGTCCCCGGGAGGGCCTCCTCGTGGAGACCCAGTACTTC. Amino acid sequence: CASSLGPREGLLVETQYF.

This clonotype was recorded at least ten times. The CDR3 here is CASSHDALAGTNEQFF. CDR3 DNA: TGTGCCAGCAGTCACGATGCACTAGCGGGAACGAATGAGCAGTTCTTC. The rearrangement uses TRBV4-2 and TRBJ2-1; 10 nucleotides match TRBD2. This CDR3 is 16 amino acids long. The junction had 12 bases not matched to a gene; V was cut back by 6 bases and J by 7 bases. Germline CDR1 LGHNA, CDR2 YNFKEQ.